Sequencing of this T cell receptor (beta chain) was carried out in a study of regulatory T cells in long-lasting Graves disease. Study-wide background: Persistent Graves' disease denoted over 5 years of antithyroid drugs plus positive TSH receptor antibodies. Overall study results and limits: Compared with new cases, persistent Graves' patients showed reduced TCR diversity.

TCR beta libraries were built with iRepertoire HTBI primers and Arm-PCR of CDR3 regions. TCRdb ran MiXCR on the multiplex PCR reads and lists one entry per CDR3 protein. The table records hundreds of thousands of distinct CDR3 sequences, less than 25% of them present only once. Time point of the sample: persistent/refractory GD, antithyroid drugs over 5 years with positive TRAb. PBMC-extracted RNA yielded the TCR library. Graves' disease diagnosis relied on American Thyroid Association guidelines. From an endocrinology department in Xi'an, China, came the patients. This clonotype was counted many times. Its antigen is unidentified. Germline CDR1 reads LGHDT; CDR2 reads YNNKEL (reference sequence). This CDR3 has 13 amino acids. V was shortened by 4 bases and J by 6 bases, with 12 bases between the two germline ends.

The receptor comes from a female donor with Graves disease. This sequence joins TRBV3-1 and TRBJ1-1; D unresolved. The input for sequencing was peripheral blood mononuclear cells (PBMCs), taken when the disease was refractory, from a patient treated with antithyroid drugs. In DNA form, the CDR3 reads TGTGCCAGCAGCCCGAACCTTGGGGCTGAAGCTTTCTTT. As protein: CASSPNLGAEAFF.